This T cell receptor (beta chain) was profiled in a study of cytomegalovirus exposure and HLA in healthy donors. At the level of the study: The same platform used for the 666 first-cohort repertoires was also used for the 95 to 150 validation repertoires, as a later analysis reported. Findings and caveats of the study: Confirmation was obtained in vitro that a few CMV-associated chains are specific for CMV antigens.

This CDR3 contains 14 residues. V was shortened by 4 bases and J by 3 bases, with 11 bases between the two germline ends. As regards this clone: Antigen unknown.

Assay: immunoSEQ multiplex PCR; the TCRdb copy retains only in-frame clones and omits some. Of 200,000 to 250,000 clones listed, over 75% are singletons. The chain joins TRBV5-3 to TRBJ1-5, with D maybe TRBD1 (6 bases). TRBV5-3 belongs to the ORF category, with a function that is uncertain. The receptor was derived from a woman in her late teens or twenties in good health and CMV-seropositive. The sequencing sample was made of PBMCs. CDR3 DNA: TGTGCCAGAAGCCGAGGACAGCCCAATCAGCCCCAGCATTTT. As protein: CARSRGQPNQPQHF.